This T cell receptor (beta chain) appears in the sequencing data of a study of blood T cell dynamics during melanoma immunotherapy. Study findings and constraints: Whether repertoire-driving clones were melanoma-specific could not be determined. Cell-free DNA CDR3 sequences most resembled the immune-effector CD8+ subset, which was also most clonal.

The time point is: pre-treatment baseline. One draw preceded checkpoint blockade; another followed its first cycle at week 3. Each sorted CD8+ T cell subset had its entire DNA loaded. Libraries were prepared by immunoSEQ multiplex PCR; TCRdb keeps only in-frame clonotypes and omits some of them. The sample has some 13,000 clones; 92% are singletons. Germline V gives CDR1 SEHNR, CDR2 FQNEAQ (reference sequence). This CDR3 has 13 residues. V was clipped by 1 base and J by 4 bases, with 7 bases between them. As to this clone: Its antigen remains unidentified.

The sequences come from effector memory CD8+ T cells from blood, collected from a patient treated with checkpoint blockade. The chain joins TRBV7-9 to TRBJ1-1, with a tentative D call TRBD1 (5 bases). The source is a human donor with melanoma. In nucleotides, the CDR3 is TGTGCCAGCAGCTTAGTGGGGCTCACTGAAGCTTTCTTT. Its translation is CASSLVGLTEAFF.